The next 13 T cell receptor beta chains were all read from a single sample in a study of cytomegalovirus exposure and HLA in healthy donors. PCR used 60 Vbeta primers and 13 Jbeta primers. Assay used: immunoSEQ multiplex PCR; TCRdb lists only in-frame clones, some missing. This sample carries about 120,000 clones, about 74% of them seen once, and the ten largest clones take less than 3.5%. Sequencing input: PBMCs. These receptor sequences come from a woman in her thirties or forties in good health and CMV-seropositive.

J is TRBJ2-1 and V is TRBV15; 7 positions agree with TRBD2. V shed 1 base, J shed 3 bases, and the junction held 6 bases outside the gene matches. Germline V lookup: CDR1 LNHNV, CDR2 YYDKDF (reference sequence). The CDR3 is 16 amino acids. CDR3 coding DNA: TGTGCCACCAGCAGAGGGGGGGGTCCCCTCTACAATGAGCAGTTCTTC. Its translation: CATSRGGGPLYNEQFF.

CDR3 DNA sequence: TGTGCCAGCAGTGAAGTACGGCGGAATGAGCAGTTCTTC. Its translation: CASSEVRRNEQFF. The chain is built from TRBV2 and TRBJ2-1; unclear D gene. The CDR3 is 13 amino acids. CDR1 and CDR2 (germline): SNHLY, FYNNEI. V shed 1 base and J shed 7 bases, with 8 bases lying between them.

This chain links TRBV4-2 with TRBJ2-1; 12 nucleotides match TRBD1. The J segment lost 7 bases and the V segment lost 2 bases, leaving 6 bases of the junction unmatched. Looked up from germline, CDR1 is LGHNA and CDR2 is YNFKEQ. The CDR3 has 16 amino acids. The CDR3 DNA reads as TGTGCCAGCAGCCAAACCGGGACAGGGGGCATGAATGAGCAGTTCTTC. Amino acid sequence: CASSQTGTGGMNEQFF.

The chain employs TRBV5-4 and TRBJ2-5; TRBD2 matches 13 bases. V was clipped by 4 bases and J by 8 bases; unmatched bases: 8. This CDR3 is 15 amino acids long. Germline V lookup: CDR1 SGHNT, CDR2 YYREEE (reference sequence). For the CDR3, the DNA is TGTGCCAGCAGCCTCGGACTAGCGGGAGAGATAACCCAGTACTTC. This translates into CASSLGLAGEITQYF.

The chain carries TRBV9 and TRBJ1-5; D gene uncertain. Germline values: CDR1 SGDLS, CDR2 YYNGEE. The ends were cut back, 0 bases at V and 6 bases at J, with 7 bases in the middle. The CDR3 has 13 residues. CDR3 residues: CASSVEEGQPQHF. CDR3 nucleotides: TGTGCCAGCAGCGTAGAGGAGGGTCAGCCCCAGCATTTT.

This clone was seen a few times. The chain combines TRBV4-3 with TRBJ2-3; D perhaps matches TRBD2 (6 bases). The V gene lost 8 bases and the J gene lost 8 bases, with 20 bases spanning the gap. Germline CDR1 LGHNA, CDR2 YSLEER. The CDR3 length is 14 residues. The chain's CDR3 is CASGFSGSEGTQYF. The CDR3 DNA reads TGCGCCAGCGGTTTTTCAGGCTCGGAGGGTACGCAGTATTTT.

The rearrangement joins TRBV10-2 to TRBJ2-1; TRBD2 matches at 7 bases. Per germline, CDR1 WSHSY and CDR2 SAAADI. V was pared by 4 bases and J by 8 bases, with 5 bases of the junction left unmatched. The CDR3 contains 13 residues. The CDR3 here is CASSASGGYEQFF. The CDR3 bases are TGCGCCAGCAGTGCTAGCGGAGGATATGAGCAGTTCTTC.

A few counts support this clone. The gene calls are TRBV2 and TRBJ1-2; D perhaps matches TRBD1 (5 bases). Germline assignment: CDR1 SNHLY and CDR2 FYNNEI. V was pared by 7 bases and J by 10 bases, with 22 bases between. This CDR3 is built from 14 residues. The CDR3 DNA is TGTGCCAGCATGGGGCCCGACTTTATCTCTCACTACACCTTC. As protein: CASMGPDFISHYTF.

This rearrangement joins TRBV5-4 to TRBJ1-6; perhaps TRBD1 as D (6 bases). Germline-derived CDR1 and CDR2 are SGHNT and YYREEE (reference sequence). V gave up 4 bases and J gave up 5 bases, with 16 bases separating them. The CDR3 length is 16 residues. CDR3 sequence (DNA): TGTGCCAGCAGCCCGATAGACAGGACCGATAATTCACCCCTCCACTTT. Its translation is CASSPIDRTDNSPLHF. The variable domain in full, with the rest retrieved from reference TRBV5-4 and TRBJ1-6, is ETGVTQSPTHLIKTRGQQVTLRCSSQSGHNTVSWYQQALGQGPQFIFQYYREEENGRGNFPPRFSGLQFPNYSSELNVNALELDDSALYLCASSPIDRTDNSPLHFGNGTRLTVT.

The chain has TRBV7-9 and TRBJ1-6; D ambiguous. Germline-derived CDR1 and CDR2 are SEHNR and FQNEAQ (reference sequence). Trimming took 3 bases from V and 10 from J, leaving 7 bases between them. This CDR3 has 12 residues. The CDR3 nucleotides are TGTGCCAGCAGCTTCTACGAGTCACCCCTCCACTTT. Residues: CASSFYESPLHF. The variable domain in full, with the rest retrieved from reference TRBV7-9 and TRBJ1-6, is DTGVSQNPRHKITKRGQNVTFRCDPISEHNRLYWYRQTLGQGPEFLTYFQNEAQLEKSRLLSDRFSAERPKGSFSTLEIQRTEQGDSAMYLCASSFYESPLHFGNGTRLTVT.

V is TRBV11-2 and J is TRBJ2-1; the match to TRBD2 covers 10 bases. CDR3 length equals 15 residues. After removal of 6 bases from V and 4 bases from J, the junction contained 6 bases not matched to a gene. Germline assignment: CDR1 SGHAT and CDR2 FQNNGV. The CDR3 reads CASRSGLAVYNEQFF. As DNA, the CDR3 is TGTGCCAGCAGGAGTGGACTAGCGGTTTACAATGAGCAGTTCTTC.

This clone appeared a single time. The CDR3 is CASSSQGGLNTEAFF. In DNA, the CDR3 is TGTGCCAGCAGCTCACAGGGGGGCCTGAACACTGAAGCTTTCTTT. The chain uses TRBV7-3 and TRBJ1-1; TRBD1 agrees at 8 bases. The CDR3 totals 15 residues. V lost 4 bases, J lost 0 bases, and 4 bases stayed unmatched. The germline CDR1 and CDR2 sequences are SGHTA and FQGTGA.

This clone was found a few times. The chain links TRBV2 to TRBJ2-1; 12 nucleotides agree with TRBD2. J was trimmed by 7 bases and V by 7 bases; bases with no gene match: 2. This CDR3 has 13 residues. Germline V gives CDR1 SNHLY, CDR2 FYNNEI. CDR3 amino acids: CASTSGRVNEQFF. CDR3 in DNA: TGTGCCAGCACTAGCGGGAGGGTAAATGAGCAGTTCTTC. Full variable domain (missing parts from reference TRBV2 and TRBJ2-1): EPEVTQTPSHQVTQMGQEVILRCVPISNHLYFYWYRQILGQKVEFLVSFYNNEISEKSEIFDDQFSVERPDGSNFTLKIRSTKLEDSAMYFCASTSGRVNEQFFGPGTRLTVL.